These 13 T cell receptor beta chains share one sample of origin, sequenced in a study of cytomegalovirus exposure and HLA in healthy donors. PCR was performed using 60 Vbeta and 13 Jbeta primers. Profiling relied on immunoSEQ multiplex PCR, and the TCRdb table lists in-frame clones only, not all of them. The sample holds about 76,000 clones; over 60% are singletons and the top ten take about 12%. Sample: PBMCs. All receptors come from a male donor in good health and CMV-seropositive.

CDR3 DNA: TGTGCCAGCAGCTTGAAAACGGGGGCGAACACCGGGGAGCTGTTTTTT. It yields the protein CASSLKTGANTGELFF. The chain links TRBV5-4 to TRBJ2-2; possibly TRBD2 for D (6 bases). Trimming shortened V by 1 base and J by 0 bases, and 10 bases separated the two germline ends. Germline values: CDR1 SGHNT, CDR2 YYREEE (reference sequence). This CDR3 is built from 16 residues. The entire variable domain, with the rest obtained from reference TRBV5-4 and TRBJ2-2, is as follows: ETGVTQSPTHLIKTRGQQVTLRCSSQSGHNTVSWYQQALGQGPQFIFQYYREEENGRGNFPPRFSGLQFPNYSSELNVNALELDDSALYLCASSLKTGANTGELFFGEGSRLTVL.

Notes on this clone: Compared with germline, one end of the junction differs, possibly owing to a read error. The gene calls are TRBV7-9 and TRBJ2-7; 14 bases line up with TRBD2. From germline, CDR1 is SEHNR and CDR2 FQNEAQ (reference sequence). The CDR3 sequence is 15 residues long. CDR3 DNA: TGTTCCAGCAGCTTCTCGACTAGCGGGAGGGACGAGCAGTACTTC. It specifies CSSSFSTSGRDEQYF.

This clone appeared a few times. The chain has TRBV28 and TRBJ1-5; maybe TRBD1 (5 bases). The CDR3 has 15 residues. Germline V lookup: CDR1 MDHEN, CDR2 SYDVKM. V shed 6 bases and J shed 0 bases, with 12 bases lying between them. As DNA, the CDR3 is TGTGCCAGCAGAACAACAGGCTTTAGCAATCAGCCCCAGCATTTT. Translation: CASRTTGFSNQPQHF.

The J gene is TRBJ2-7, the V gene TRBV27, with TRBD1 identical over 8 bases. Germline CDR1 is MNHEY and CDR2 is SMNVEV (reference sequence). The CDR3 contains 15 residues. V trimming: 3 bases; J trimming: 2 bases; junction bases outside the gene matches: 6. CDR3 bases: TGTGCCAGCAGTTTGATTGGACAGGGACCCTACGAGCAGTACTTC. Amino acid sequence: CASSLIGQGPYEQYF.

The chain has TRBV5-4 and TRBJ2-5, with 13 positions matching TRBD2. This CDR3 region has 15 residues. Trimming at V came to 1 base and at J to 5 bases, leaving 2 bases not matched to a gene. Germline V CDR1 and CDR2: SGHNT, YYREEE (reference sequence). CDR3 sequence (DNA): TGTGCCAGCAGCTTGACTAGCGGGGGGGCTGAGACCCAGTACTTC. Its protein is CASSLTSGGAETQYF.

V and J are TRBV9 and TRBJ1-2; 8 nucleotides align to TRBD1. Trimming took 4 bases from V and 0 from J; bases not matched to a gene: 11. There are 17 residues in the CDR3. The germline CDR1 and CDR2 sequences are SGDLS and YYNGEE. The chain's CDR3 is CASSPTGDRPPNYGYTF. In DNA, the CDR3 is TGTGCCAGCAGCCCGACAGGGGACCGACCTCCTAACTATGGCTACACCTTC.

This clone was picked up a small number of times. The chain joins TRBV5-8 to TRBJ1-1, with D tentatively TRBD1 (5 bases). Trimming took off 0 bases at V and 1 base at J, with 13 bases between the two ends. The CDR3 contains 16 residues. Germline V CDR1 and CDR2: SGHTS, YDEGEE. For the CDR3, the DNA is TGTGCCAGCAGCTTGGCGGCAGGGTCGCCGAACACTGAAGCTTTCTTT. Residues: CASSLAAGSPNTEAFF. Full variable domain (remainder filled in from reference TRBV5-8 and TRBJ1-1): EAGVTQSPTHLIKTRGQQATLRCSPISGHTSVYWYQQALGLGLQFLLWYDEGEERNRGNFPPRFSGRQFPNYSSELNVNALELEDSALYLCASSLAAGSPNTEAFFGQGTRLTVV.

The J gene is TRBJ2-5, the V gene TRBV5-4; TRBD1 matches at 11 bases. This CDR3 has 16 amino acids. In germline, CDR1 is SGHNT, CDR2 YYREEE (reference sequence). After removal of 3 bases from V and 6 bases from J, the junction contained 10 bases not matched to a gene. The CDR3 DNA is TGTGCCAGCAGCTCGGGAAGGGACAGGGGGGGGAAGACCCAGTACTTC. It codes for CASSSGRDRGGKTQYF.

The chain combines TRBV7-9 with TRBJ1-6; tentative D call: TRBD1 (5 bases). The CDR3 consists of 15 residues. Trimming left V 4 bases short and J 4 bases short, with 11 bases between. Germline lookup yields CDR1 SEHNR and CDR2 FQNEAQ (reference sequence). The CDR3 protein is CASSSRTLYNSPLHF. The CDR3 nucleotides read TGTGCCAGCAGCTCCCGGACACTTTATAATTCACCCCTCCACTTT. Filled out from reference TRBV7-9 and TRBJ1-6, the complete variable domain reads DTGVSQNPRHKITKRGQNVTFRCDPISEHNRLYWYRQTLGQGPEFLTYFQNEAQLEKSRLLSDRFSAERPKGSFSTLEIQRTEQGDSAMYLCASSSRTLYNSPLHFGNGTRLTVT.

The rearrangement uses TRBV4-1 and TRBJ2-7; a possible D gene is TRBD1 (7 bases). Trimming left V 4 bases short and J 3 bases short, with 13 bases between. The CDR3 sequence is 14 residues long. The germline V gene has CDR1 MGHRA and CDR2 YSYEKL. The CDR3 bases are TGCGCCAGCAGCCGGCAGGGGGGCCTCTACGAGCAGTACTTC. Encoded protein: CASSRQGGLYEQYF.

This clone was seen only once. The CDR3 region has the DNA TGTGCCAGCAGCTTAGATCTAGCGAGATACAATGAGCAGTTCTTC. This gives the protein CASSLDLARYNEQFF. V gene TRBV7-3 combines with J gene TRBJ2-1, with D tentatively TRBD2 (6 bases). Trimming took 2 bases from V and 4 from J, leaving 12 bases between them. The CDR3 has 15 amino acids. In germline, CDR1 is SGHTA, CDR2 FQGTGA. Full variable domain (outside the CDR3, taken from reference TRBV7-3 and TRBJ2-1): GAGVSQTPSNKVTEKGKYVELRCDPISGHTALYWYRQSLGQGPEFLIYFQGTGAADDSGLPNDRFFAVRPEGSVSTLKIQRTERGDSAVYLCASSLDLARYNEQFFGPGTRLTVL.

This clone appeared a few times. The chain carries TRBV27 and TRBJ2-7; 7 bases agree with TRBD1. In germline, CDR1 is MNHEY, CDR2 SMNVEV (reference sequence). The CDR3 has 14 residues. With 4 bases clipped from V and 5 bases from J, the junction kept 8 bases outside the gene matches. The CDR3 sequence is CASSSPDRYDEQYF. The CDR3 DNA reads TGTGCCAGCAGTTCTCCGGACAGGTACGACGAGCAGTACTTC.

This clone has a single count. The chain links TRBV5-1 to TRBJ2-2, with 8 bases matching TRBD2. The V gene end was trimmed by 0 bases and the J gene end by 4 bases; junction bases not matched to a gene: 5. From germline, CDR1 is SGHRS and CDR2 YFSETQ. CDR3 length: 16 amino acids. The CDR3 DNA follows: TGCGCCAGCAGCTTGGAATTAGCGGGGCGCACCGGGGAGCTGTTTTTT. Protein product: CASSLELAGRTGELFF.